These T cell receptor beta chains were read from a single sample in a study of T cells in Graves' hyperthyroidism and ophthalmopathy. TCRdb re-analysed the multiplex PCR reads in MiXCR, keeping a single row per CDR3 protein. The data show more than 450,000 distinct CDR3 sequences, 14% seen once. The specimen sequenced was blood. The receptors were sampled from a woman aged 40 to 50 with Graves' hyperthyroidism. Each CDR3 is given with its conserved first and last residue. Fields, in order: V gene, CDR3 protein.

TRBV28 | CASSGPGQGNYGYTF
TRBV3-1 | CASVGRNEQFF
TRBV19 | CASSKSPANTGELFF
TRBV20-1 | CSARIGGLSPLHF
TRBV5-1 | CASGPSVGELTGELFF
TRBV11-2 | CASSLNLAEQYF
TRBV7-3 | CASRLTGTGSYNEQFF
TRBV28 | CASSLTGGRAEQYF
TRBV6-1 | CASSEYHQGTSGRVTDTQYF
TRBV5-1 | CASTREGSTEAFF
TRBV20-1 | CSASKVGGTSSYNEQFF
TRBV20-1 | CSARGMLPEAFF
TRBV30 | CAWRKRKREIKDTGELFF
TRBV20-1 | CSARDMAMTPTEAQFF
TRBV12-3/TRBV12-4 | CASSRTSGAKETQYF
TRBV2 | CASRSLAGAPTGELFF
TRBV19 | CASNQGQHRETQYF
TRBV20-1 | CSASQGGGTEAFF
TRBV5-1 | CASSLATAPSYEQYF
TRBV2 | CASGGARTSSTDTQYF
TRBV4-1 | CASSQPRQGAHTDTQYF
TRBV11-2 | CASSLKYSRGLSSYEQYF